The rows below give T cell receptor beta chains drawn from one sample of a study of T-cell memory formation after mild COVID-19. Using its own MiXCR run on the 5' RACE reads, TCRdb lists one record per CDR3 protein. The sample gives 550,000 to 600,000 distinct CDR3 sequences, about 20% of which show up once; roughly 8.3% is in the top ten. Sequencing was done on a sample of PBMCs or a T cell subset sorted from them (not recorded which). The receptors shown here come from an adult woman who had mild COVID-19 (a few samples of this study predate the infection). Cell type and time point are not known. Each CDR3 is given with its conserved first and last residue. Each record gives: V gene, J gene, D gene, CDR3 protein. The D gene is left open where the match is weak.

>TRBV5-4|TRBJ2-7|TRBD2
CASSLAAGVSYEQYF
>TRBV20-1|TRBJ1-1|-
CSAREDIQGITEAFF
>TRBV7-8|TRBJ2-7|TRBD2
CASSLALAGGDEQYF
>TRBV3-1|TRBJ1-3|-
CASRQNQDRIYF
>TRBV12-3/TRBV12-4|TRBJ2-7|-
CASNKTPSYEQYF
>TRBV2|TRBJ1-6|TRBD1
CAGGTGVFPNNSPLHF
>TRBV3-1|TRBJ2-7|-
CASSRKSSGRSYEQYF
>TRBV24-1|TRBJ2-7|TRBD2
CATTPRYEERGTYEQYF
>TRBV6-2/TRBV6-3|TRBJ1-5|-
CASSYHRGGSNQPQHF
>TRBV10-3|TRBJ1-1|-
CAISMAPWSTEAFF
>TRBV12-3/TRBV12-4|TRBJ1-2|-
CASSWRSPDGYTF
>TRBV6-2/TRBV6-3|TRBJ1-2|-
CASSHSSGYTF
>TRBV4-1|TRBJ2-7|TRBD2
CASSQAPGLASGEQYF
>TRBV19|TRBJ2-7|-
CASNRGLAFYEQYF
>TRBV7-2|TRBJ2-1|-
CASSFTGVSYNEQFF
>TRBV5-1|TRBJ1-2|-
CASSAGWGGFPNYGYTF
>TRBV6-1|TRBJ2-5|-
CASSEPRFRKETQYF
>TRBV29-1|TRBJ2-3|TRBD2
CSVTLAGRTDTQYF
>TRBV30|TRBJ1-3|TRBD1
CAWRGQGFGNTIYF
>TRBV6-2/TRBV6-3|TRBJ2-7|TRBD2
CASSYLAGLAGAYEQYF
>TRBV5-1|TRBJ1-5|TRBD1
CASSLFPTTGYSNQPQHF
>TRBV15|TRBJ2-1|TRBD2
CATKGLAGDNEQFF
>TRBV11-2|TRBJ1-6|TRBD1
CASSKDRAPWSLHF
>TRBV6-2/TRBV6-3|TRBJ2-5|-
CASSGLGLAEETQYF
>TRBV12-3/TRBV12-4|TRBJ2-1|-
CASSTAGGNEQFF
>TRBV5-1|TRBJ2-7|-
CASSLAAIYEQYF
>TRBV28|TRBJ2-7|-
CASSTGTLSYEQYF
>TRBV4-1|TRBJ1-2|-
CASSQDLNGARGYTF
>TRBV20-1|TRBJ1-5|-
CSARRLAGNQPQHF
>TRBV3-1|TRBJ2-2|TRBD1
CASSQGQGWTGELFF
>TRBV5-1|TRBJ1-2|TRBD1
CASSYQQGRGYTF
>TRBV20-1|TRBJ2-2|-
CSAREVAANTGELFF
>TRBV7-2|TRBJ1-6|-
CASTLDLGSLHF
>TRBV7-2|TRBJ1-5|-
CASSFRGGEQPQHF
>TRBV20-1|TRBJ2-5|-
CSAKTSIQETQYF
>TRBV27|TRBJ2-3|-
CASSPFAGDTQYF
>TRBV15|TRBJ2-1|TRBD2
CATSSGGYEQFF
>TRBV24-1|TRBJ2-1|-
CATSDPQGPAFF
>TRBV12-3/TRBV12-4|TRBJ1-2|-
CASSQNAIFDGYTF
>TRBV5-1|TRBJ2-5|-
CASSLLDSSETQYF
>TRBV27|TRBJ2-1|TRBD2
CASSPWLRLAGGFDEQFF